Following are 2 T cell receptor beta chains from one sample sequenced in a study of graft-versus-host responses after intestinal transplantation. Their target antigens are unknown. This table comes from immunoSEQ multiplex PCR, and its TCRdb copy is limited to in-frame clones, with some not included. There are 65,000 to 90,000 clones in the sample; roughly 92% occur only once, and about 0.4% lies in the top ten. The specimen comprised unstimulated CD8+ T cells sorted from spleen or lymph node cells, sampled before transplant. The receptors were sampled from a human donor who was the organ donor for an intestinal transplant.

This chain connects TRBV5-5 to TRBJ2-7, with D uncertain. V was shortened by 4 bases and J by 3 bases, with 8 bases between the two germline ends. The germline gives CDR1 SGHKS, CDR2 YYEKEE (reference sequence). The CDR3 totals 12 residues. CDR3 loop: CASSPINYEQYF. The CDR3, as DNA: TGTGCCAGCAGCCCTATCAACTACGAGCAGTACTTC.

The chain is built from TRBV6-1 and TRBJ2-7; D unresolved. This CDR3 is 13 amino acids long. Per the germline V gene, CDR1 is MNHNS and CDR2 is SASEGT. The V end was cut by 5 bases, the J end by 2 bases, with 10 bases between. For the CDR3, the DNA is TGTGCCAGCAGTTCTAACTTGGCCTACGAGCAGTACTTC. This codes for CASSSNLAYEQYF.